This passage covers 30 T cell receptor beta chains from one sample sequenced in a study of OX40 agonist ivuxolimab in advanced cancers. Profiled with immunoSEQ multiplex PCR; TCRdb holds only in-frame clones, not every one. In the table there are roughly 66,000 clones, approximately 78% of which are singletons. This specimen was CD4+ or CD8+ T cells sorted from blood, taken in a trial of the OX40 agonist ivuxolimab. The receptors come from an adult with an advanced solid tumor such as melanoma, head and neck, liver or kidney cancer.

V usage is TRBV29-1 and J usage is TRBJ2-5, with 7 bases fitting TRBD1. Per germline, CDR1 SQVTM and CDR2 ANQGSEA. This CDR3 is built from 13 residues. Unmatched junction bases numbered 3, after V lost 4 bases and J lost 1 base. The CDR3 sequence: CSVGGTVQETQYF. The CDR3 region has the DNA TGCAGCGTTGGGGGGACAGTCCAAGAGACCCAGTACTTC.

The rearrangement joins TRBV7-8 to TRBJ2-3, with D possibly being TRBD2 (6 bases). The CDR3 has 13 amino acids. V lost 7 bases and J lost 0, with 8 bases in between. CDR1 and CDR2 from the germline V gene are SGHVS and FQNEAQ. The CDR3 loop is CASTRGSTDTQYF. The CDR3 DNA reads TGTGCCAGCACGCGGGGTAGCACAGATACGCAGTATTTT.

The V and J genes are TRBV2 and TRBJ1-1; D not resolved. The V and J ends lost 4 bases and 8 bases respectively, with 8 bases between them. Germline V gene lookup returns CDR1 SNHLY and CDR2 FYNNEI. The CDR3 extends over 11 amino acids. This CDR3 is CASSVLLEAFF. CDR3 nucleotides: TGTGCCAGCAGTGTCCTATTAGAAGCTTTCTTT.

The chain links TRBV19 to TRBJ1-4; TRBD1 aligns across 9 bases. The V and J ends lost 7 bases and 6 bases, in that order; junction bases with no gene match: 12. CDR1 and CDR2 (germline): LNHDA, SQIVND (reference sequence). The CDR3 totals 16 residues. The CDR3 nucleotides are TGTGCCAGTACCTCCCTCGGTCGGACAGGGGATGAAAAACTGTTTTTT. As protein: CASTSLGRTGDEKLFF.

This chain connects TRBV7-2 to TRBJ1-3; D is possibly TRBD1 (5 bases). V was trimmed by 4 bases and J by 5 bases, leaving 21 bases between them. The length of the CDR3 is 17 residues. The germline gives CDR1 SGHTA, CDR2 FQGNSA. DNA of the CDR3: TGTGCCAGCAGCTCACATCCCAACACGGGGCCGAGAAACACCATATATTTT. Amino acid sequence: CASSSHPNTGPRNTIYF.

V gene TRBV2 combines with J gene TRBJ1-6; D is unresolved. V lost 6 bases, J lost 8 bases, and 8 bases lay in between. CDR1 and CDR2 (germline): SNHLY, FYNNEI. CDR3 length: 12 residues. Written as DNA, the CDR3 is TGTGCCAGCAGGTTTACAGATTCACCCCTCCACTTT. Translating gives CASRFTDSPLHF. Based on the CDR3 plus reference TRBV2 and TRBJ1-6, the full variable domain is EPEVTQTPSHQVTQMGQEVILRCVPISNHLYFYWYRQILGQKVEFLVSFYNNEISEKSEIFDDQFSVERPDGSNFTLKIRSTKLEDSAMYFCASRFTDSPLHFGNGTRLTVT.

The rearrangement uses TRBV5-1 and TRBJ2-6; tentatively, D is TRBD1 or TRBD2 (5 bases each). This CDR3 has 16 amino acids. The V gene's germline CDR1 is SGHRS and CDR2 YFSETQ. V lost 4 bases to trimming and J lost 0 bases, with 11 bases between them. The CDR3 sequence: CASSLPGGSGANVLTF. DNA for the CDR3: TGCGCCAGCAGCCTCCCTGGGGGCTCTGGGGCCAACGTCCTGACTTTC.

This chain links TRBV14 with TRBJ2-1; possibly TRBD2 for D (5 bases). The V gene's germline CDR1 is SGHDN and CDR2 FVKESK. CDR3 size: 16 residues. V lost 4 bases, J lost 7 bases, and 20 bases lay in between. This CDR3 reads CASSPQRLIFTNEQFF. The DNA for the CDR3 is TGTGCCAGCAGCCCGCAGCGGCTCATCTTCACGAATGAGCAGTTCTTC. Filled out from reference TRBV14 and TRBJ2-1, the complete variable domain reads EAGVTQFPSHSVIEKGQTVTLRCDPISGHDNLYWYRRVMGKEIKFLLHFVKESKQDESGMPNNRFLAERTGGTYSTLKVQPAELEDSGVYFCASSPQRLIFTNEQFFGPGTRLTVL.

V gene TRBV6-5 combines with J gene TRBJ1-4; 8 nucleotides align to TRBD1. Per the germline V gene, CDR1 is MNHEY and CDR2 is SVGAGI. The CDR3 is made up of 14 amino acids. The V gene end was trimmed by 6 bases and the J gene end by 6 bases; junction bases not matched to a gene: 6. The CDR3 nucleotides read TGTGCCAGCAGGAAGACAGGGGTCCATGAAAAACTGTTTTTT. This sequence encodes CASRKTGVHEKLFF.

The chain employs TRBV28 and TRBJ2-3; no definite D call. CDR3 length: 15 amino acids. Germline V gene data show CDR1 as MDHEN and CDR2 as SYDVKM. V was pared by 2 bases and J by 0 bases, with 9 bases between. The CDR3 sequence: CASSLSRVSTDTQYF. DNA of the CDR3: TGTGCCAGCAGTTTAAGCCGTGTAAGCACAGATACGCAGTATTTT.

This clone was seen more than once but under ten times. This rearrangement joins TRBV5-1 to TRBJ2-3; unclear D gene. This CDR3 has 13 amino acids. Germline CDR1 SGHRS, CDR2 YFSETQ. Trimming stripped 2 bases from V and 0 bases from J, with 4 bases between. The CDR3: CASSLGSTDTQYF. Written as DNA, the CDR3 is TGCGCCAGCAGCTTAGGAAGCACAGATACGCAGTATTTT.

This chain uses TRBV18 with TRBJ1-4; D ambiguous. This CDR3 region has 11 residues. CDR1 and CDR2 from the germline V gene are KGHSH and LQKENI. V shed 3 bases and J shed 4 bases, with 0 bases lying between them. This CDR3 reads CASSPNEKLFF. Here the CDR3 DNA reads TGTGCCAGCTCACCTAATGAAAAACTGTTTTTT.

The chain combines TRBV29-1 with TRBJ2-7, with 10 bases matching TRBD2. Per the germline V gene, CDR1 is SQVTM and CDR2 is ANQGSEA. This CDR3 spans 19 amino acids. Germline trimming cut 1 base from V and 2 bases from J; bases unmatched to any gene: 17. CDR3 residues: CSVEVHQASGSSSPYEQYF. The CDR3 nucleotides are TGCAGCGTTGAAGTCCATCAGGCTAGCGGGAGCTCTTCCCCCTACGAGCAGTACTTC.

The chain combines TRBV25-1 with TRBJ2-1; D is undetermined. This CDR3 is built from 16 residues. Trimming shortened V by 3 bases and J by 6 bases, and 18 bases separated the two germline ends. Germline CDR1 is MGHDK and CDR2 is SYGVNS. The chain's CDR3 is CASSDSYRTQSNEQFF. CDR3 DNA: TGTGCCAGCAGTGATTCGTACAGAACCCAGTCCAATGAGCAGTTCTTC.

This clone appeared a single time. The V gene is TRBV30, the J gene TRBJ2-1, with 8 bases matching TRBD2. The CDR3 runs to 12 residues. V gave up 5 bases and J gave up 9 bases; unmatched junction bases: 6. Germline CDR1 GTSNPN, CDR2 SVGIG (reference sequence). CDR3 amino acids: CAWGREVGEQFF. CDR3 nucleotide sequence: TGTGCCTGGGGGCGGGAGGTCGGTGAGCAGTTCTTC.

The chain has TRBV5-1 and TRBJ2-3, with D possibly matching TRBD2 (7 bases). V lost 5 bases, J lost 3 bases, and 19 bases lay in between. The V gene's germline CDR1 is SGHRS and CDR2 YFSETQ. This CDR3 has 16 amino acids. The CDR3 spells CASSRPGGLDTDTQYF. The DNA of the CDR3 is TGCGCCAGCAGTCGTCCCGGGGGGCTAGATACAGATACGCAGTATTTT.

V gene TRBV11-3 combines with J gene TRBJ2-1, with 9 bases that match TRBD2. The germline V gene has CDR1 SGHNT and CDR2 YENEEA. CDR3 length equals 15 residues. V dropped 2 bases and J dropped 3; count of bases not matched to a gene: 2. Here the CDR3 DNA reads TGTGCCAGCAGCTTAAAGCGGGGGGACTACAATGAGCAGTTCTTC. Protein product: CASSLKRGDYNEQFF.

The chain links TRBV18 to TRBJ2-5, with D uncertain. The germline V gene has CDR1 KGHSH and CDR2 LQKENI. V lost 2 bases and J 2 bases, leaving 6 bases between the germline ends. The CDR3 consists of 13 residues. The CDR3 DNA reads TGTGCCAGCTCACCAAGCAGACAAGAGACCCAGTACTTC. Amino acid sequence: CASSPSRQETQYF.

The table lists this clone with many counts. The CDR3 loop is CASSEVGTPSGNTIYF. CDR3 in DNA: TGTGCCAGCAGTGAAGTAGGGACACCCTCTGGAAACACCATATATTTT. The rearrangement uses TRBV6-1 and TRBJ1-3, with D possibly matching TRBD1 (6 bases). V lost 1 base, J lost 0 bases, and 10 bases lay in between. Per the germline V gene, CDR1 is MNHNS and CDR2 is SASEGT. The CDR3 totals 16 residues.

This clone has a single count. The chain combines TRBV9 with TRBJ1-4; D not certain. Trimming stripped 6 bases from V and 7 bases from J, with 13 bases between. CDR1 is SGDLS and CDR2 is YYNGEE in the germline V gene. The CDR3 runs 13 residues. The CDR3 loop is CASKRTGSEKLFF. CDR3 coding DNA: TGTGCCAGCAAAAGGACGGGCTCTGAAAAACTGTTTTTT.

V is TRBV27 and J is TRBJ2-3; D is undetermined. The germline gives CDR1 MNHEY, CDR2 SMNVEV (reference sequence). Deletions cut 5 bases from V and 0 bases from J, with 12 bases between. The CDR3 runs 15 residues. The CDR3 DNA reads as TGTGCCAGCAGTCCGTCTAGATTGAGCACAGATACGCAGTATTTT. Protein sequence: CASSPSRLSTDTQYF.

This clone was seen a single time. CDR3 protein: CASSRDGNSPLHF. The CDR3 region has the DNA TGTGCCAGCAGCCGGGACGGTAATTCACCCCTCCACTTT. The V call is TRBV7-9, the J call TRBJ1-6, with a possible D match to TRBD1 (5 bases). With 5 bases removed from V and 6 bases from J, the gap between germline ends came to 8 bases. Germline CDR1 SEHNR, CDR2 FQNEAQ (reference sequence). This CDR3 is built from 13 residues.

The chain carries TRBV19 and TRBJ1-5; no clear D. The CDR3 is made up of 13 amino acids. The V end was cut by 6 bases, the J end by 4 bases, with 10 bases between. CDR1 is LNHDA and CDR2 is SQIVND in the germline V gene (reference sequence). In DNA, the CDR3 is TGTGCCAGTAGCAACGACGGGAATCAGCCCCAGCATTTT. Translation gives CASSNDGNQPQHF.

In its sample, this clone was seen once. The CDR3, as DNA: TGCGCCAGCAGCTTGGCGGGACAGGGCCCAGTCACTGAAGCTTTCTTT. It translates to CASSLAGQGPVTEAFF. The gene calls are TRBV5-1 and TRBJ1-1; 9 nucleotides line up with TRBD1. Germline CDR1 SGHRS, CDR2 YFSETQ. CDR3 length: 16 residues. The V and J ends lost 0 bases and 4 bases, in that order; junction bases with no gene match: 7.

The rearrangement joins TRBV5-1 to TRBJ2-5; 8 bases line up with TRBD2. From germline, CDR1 is SGHRS and CDR2 YFSETQ. Trimming took 0 bases from V and 2 from J; bases not matched to a gene: 3. The CDR3 totals 15 residues. The CDR3 spells CASSLVGGGQETQYF. As DNA, the CDR3 is TGCGCCAGCAGCTTGGTCGGCGGGGGGCAAGAGACCCAGTACTTC.

V is TRBV6-1 and J is TRBJ1-2, with no clear D. This CDR3 comprises 13 residues. V lost 1 base to trimming and J lost 8 bases, with 11 bases between them. Per germline, CDR1 MNHNS and CDR2 SASEGT. The CDR3 DNA reads as TGTGCCAGCAGTGAAGAGTACTCGGACGGCTACACCTTC. Translated, it gives CASSEEYSDGYTF.

This clone was recorded many times. V usage is TRBV2 and J usage is TRBJ1-2; a possible D gene is TRBD1 (5 bases). V was pared by 1 base and J by 4 bases, with 13 bases between. Germline V gene data show CDR1 as SNHLY and CDR2 as FYNNEI. This CDR3 comprises 15 residues. The CDR3 is CASSEGGRAFYGYTF. The CDR3 DNA is TGTGCCAGCAGTGAAGGGGGCAGGGCCTTCTATGGCTACACCTTC.

The genes are TRBV7-9 and TRBJ2-1, with D perhaps TRBD1 (6 bases). Trimming removed 1 base from V and 2 bases from J, with 9 bases in between. Germline V gene sequence: CDR1 SEHNR, CDR2 FQNEAQ (reference sequence). CDR3 size: 15 residues. The CDR3 sequence is CASSLVAGAYNEQFF. CDR3 DNA: TGTGCCAGCAGCTTAGTGGCAGGGGCCTACAATGAGCAGTTCTTC.

The chain is built from TRBV2 and TRBJ2-1, with D perhaps TRBD2 (6 bases). The CDR3 sequence is 13 residues long. Germline V gene data show CDR1 as SNHLY and CDR2 as FYNNEI. V lost 4 bases and J lost 7, with 11 bases in between. DNA for the CDR3: TGTGCCAGCAGTGTAGGGAGGTTAAATGAGCAGTTCTTC. Its protein product is CASSVGRLNEQFF.

This clone has only a few counts. The gene calls are TRBV6-1 and TRBJ1-5; no clear D gene. This CDR3 is built from 12 residues. In germline, CDR1 is MNHNS, CDR2 SASEGT. V gave up 4 bases and J gave up 4 bases, with 5 bases separating them. The CDR3 region is CASSVGNQPQHF. CDR3 nucleotides: TGTGCCAGCAGTGTGGGGAATCAGCCCCAGCATTTT.